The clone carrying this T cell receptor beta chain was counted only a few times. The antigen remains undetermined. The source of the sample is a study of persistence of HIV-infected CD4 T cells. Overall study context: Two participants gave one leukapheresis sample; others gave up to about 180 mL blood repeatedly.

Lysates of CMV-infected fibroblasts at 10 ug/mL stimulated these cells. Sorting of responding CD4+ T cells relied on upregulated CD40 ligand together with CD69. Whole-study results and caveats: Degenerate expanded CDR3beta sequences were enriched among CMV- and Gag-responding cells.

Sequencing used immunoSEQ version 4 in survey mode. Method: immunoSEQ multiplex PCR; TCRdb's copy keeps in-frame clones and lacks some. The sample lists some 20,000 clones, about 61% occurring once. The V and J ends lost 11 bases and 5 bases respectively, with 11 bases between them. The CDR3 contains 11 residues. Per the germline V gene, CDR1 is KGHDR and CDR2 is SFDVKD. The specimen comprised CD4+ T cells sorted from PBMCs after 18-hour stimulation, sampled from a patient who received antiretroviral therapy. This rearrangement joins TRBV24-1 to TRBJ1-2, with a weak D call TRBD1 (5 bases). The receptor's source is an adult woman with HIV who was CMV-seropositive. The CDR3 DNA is TGTGCCATCTCGGAGGGGTATGGCTACACCTTC. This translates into CAISEGYGYTF.